This record concerns one T cell receptor (beta chain) sequence. Its specificity is unknown. Germline V gives CDR1 SNHLY, CDR2 FYNNEI. This CDR3 contains 14 residues. V was cut by 5 bases and J by 4 bases, with 14 bases left in between. CD4+ T cells specific for antigen were expanded with viral peptide pools by the ViraFEST assay before sequencing. Culture lasted under 13 days before CD4+ T cell isolation. Vaccinees lacked prior SARS-CoV-2 infection and tested negative for nucleocapsid antibodies. Wells containing two million PBMC each were cultured with 9 to 10 IU/ml IL-2 and 8 to 10 ug/ml peptides. Both day 3 and day 7 saw half the medium replaced with IL-2 medium. These data are taken from a study of vaccination effects on CD4 cells after COVID-19. Produced via immunoSEQ multiplex PCR; TCRdb's table is partial and in-frame only. The repertoire holds 30,000 to 45,000 clones, with about 60% as singletons.

Study-wide results and limits: Among infection- and vaccine-induced clones, marked clonal contraction occurred late after vaccination. Just 1 of 255 vaccine-induced clones in healthy recipients was cross-reactive.

The sequence came from a human donor who received a COVID-19 vaccine. Sequences were derived from CD4+ T cells from PBMCs cultured with HCoV-OC43 spike peptides, sampled before COVID-19 vaccination. Indicated subset: HCoV-OC43 spike overlapping peptide pool stimulation. The rearrangement joins TRBV2 to TRBJ1-1; D remains unclear. CDR3 region: CASSPESVSTEAFF. CDR3 DNA sequence: TGTGCCAGCAGTCCTGAGAGTGTGAGCACTGAAGCTTTCTTT.